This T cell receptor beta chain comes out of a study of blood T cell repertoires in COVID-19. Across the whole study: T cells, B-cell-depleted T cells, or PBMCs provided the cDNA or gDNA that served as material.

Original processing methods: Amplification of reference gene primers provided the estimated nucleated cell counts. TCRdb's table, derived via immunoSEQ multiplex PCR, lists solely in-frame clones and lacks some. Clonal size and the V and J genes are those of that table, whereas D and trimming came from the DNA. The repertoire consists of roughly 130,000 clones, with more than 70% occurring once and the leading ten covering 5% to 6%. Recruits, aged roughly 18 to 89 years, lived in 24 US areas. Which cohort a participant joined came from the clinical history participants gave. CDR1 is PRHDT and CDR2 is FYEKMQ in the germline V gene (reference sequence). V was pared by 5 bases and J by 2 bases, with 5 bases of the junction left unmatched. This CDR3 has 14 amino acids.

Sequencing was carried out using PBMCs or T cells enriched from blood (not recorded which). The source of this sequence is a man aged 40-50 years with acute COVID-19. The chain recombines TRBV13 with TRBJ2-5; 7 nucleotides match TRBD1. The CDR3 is CASSGRDRQETQYF. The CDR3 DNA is TGTGCCAGCAGCGGCCGGGACAGACAAGAGACCCAGTACTTC.